The T cell receptor (beta chain) described here comes from a study of shared clonotypes between healthy human individuals. Study-level findings and limits: It was the few donors that limited the genetic and exposure-history diversity represented.

Method: immunoSEQ multiplex PCR; TCRdb's copy keeps in-frame clones and lacks some. The table lists around 2.1 million clones, approximately 94% of them singletons. The CDR3 contains 15 residues. Germline lookup yields CDR1 SNHLY and CDR2 FYNNEI. Deletions cut 3 bases from V and 4 bases from J, with 13 bases between. The sample holds a few counts of this clone. Its antigen is still unknown. This sequence originates from a man between 18 and 35 years old in good health. Sequences were obtained from naive CD4+ T cells sorted from blood. As for subset: CD45RA+ positively selected. The V and J genes are TRBV2 and TRBJ1-3; D gene uncertain. CDR3 sequence reads: CASSERGYPGNTIYF. CDR3 coding DNA: TGTGCCAGCAGTGAGCGAGGGTATCCGGGAAACACCATATATTTT.